This TCR beta chain was identified during a study of blood T cell repertoires in COVID-19 (dated by TCRdb to 2019 to 2021). With regard to the full study: Samples covering the acute and convalescent phases of COVID-19 were provided by collaborators in the United States, Italy and Spain. The repertoires were released in a freely available public database meant as a resource for research on the immune response to SARS-CoV-2. HLA class I and class II types, where available, came from metadata supplied by the sample provider rather than from assay-based typing. The samples were drawn from two sources: the first 160 participants of the ongoing ImmuneRACE study, and 950 to 1,500 subjects contributed by 6 global collaborators. Nearly every sample came with metadata listing a de-identified subject ID, COVID-19 status, age in years and sex. The prospective study material was composed of cDNA or gDNA derived from T cells, B-cell-depleted T cells, or PBMCs. The dataset comprised deeply sampled blood TCRbeta repertoires from subjects exposed to, actively infected with, or recovered from COVID-19.

Results the study describes overall, beyond this receptor: The amount of clinical and demographic metadata varied by source and participant and was provided uncurated.

Regarding this clone: Its specific antigen is unknown. Base qualities were left out, and no much larger clone turns up one base away.

TCRbeta CDR3 regions were amplified from genomic DNA using the immunoSEQ Assay, a bias-controlled multiplex PCR. On the authors' methods: Within the assay, amplification of reference gene primers was used to estimate how many nucleated cells each sample contained. To quantify the absolute abundance of each unique TCRbeta CDR3 rearrangement, sequence reads were collapsed and filtered. Productive Simpson clonality was computed per sample as the square root of Simpson's diversity index over productive rearrangements. As stored in TCRdb, this immuneACCESS dataset retains in-frame rearrangements with V and J assigned. A fraction of the clones does not appear; measured against another copy, unresolved V genes explain less than half of the discrepancy, and the remainder lacks a known reason. V, J and clone size reflect that table, while D and trimming were determined from the DNA. This sample holds about 140,000 clones; roughly 85% were observed only once. Of the sample, about 2.9% falls within the top ten clones.

Whole blood was collected in K2EDTA tubes by collaborating institutions according to the institutions' own protocols. For TCRbeta analysis, collaborator samples were shipped as frozen whole blood, as isolated PBMCs, or as DNA extracted from either sample type. Trimming removed 2 bases from V and 8 bases from J; the gene matches leave 9 bases unexplained. The CDR3 has 15 amino acids, counting the end cysteine and phenylalanine. Only the CDR3 portion is preserved as DNA: 45 bases, with reading frame beginning at the first base. CDR1 LNHDA and CDR2 SQIVND are derived from the germline V gene (reference sequence).

This chain joins TRBV19 to TRBJ2-3; 8 junctional bases match TRBD2. The source of this sequence is a man aged 50 to 60 with acute or convalescent COVID-19. Source material: peripheral blood. The CDR3: CASSIPAGGHSTQYF. The DNA sequence is given as TGTGCCAGTAGTATACCGGCGGGGGGACATAGTACGCAGTATTTT.